The 19 T cell receptor beta chains listed next were all sequenced from one sample in a study of long-term antiretroviral therapy in people with HIV. The immunoSEQ assay was v3.0, run at survey level. Using immunoSEQ multiplex PCR, the repertoire was profiled, and TCRdb retains in-frame clones only, with some absent. This sample has some 35,000 clones, with 65% to 80% found just once. The source material was unsorted PBMCs, sampled 3 years after starting antiretroviral therapy. These TCRs come from a man aged 50 or older with HIV.

The chain is built from TRBV18 and TRBJ1-2; D possibly corresponds to TRBD1 (5 bases). The CDR3 consists of 15 residues. V dropped 3 bases and J dropped 8 bases, with 19 bases sitting between them. Germline V gene sequence: CDR1 KGHSH, CDR2 LQKENI. As DNA, the CDR3 is TGTGCCAGCTCACCCAGAACGACAGATATGTTGGGCTACACCTTC. Protein sequence: CASSPRTTDMLGYTF. The whole variable domain, filled in from reference TRBV18 and TRBJ1-2, reads NAGVMQNPRHLVRRRGQEARLRCSPMKGHSHVYWYRQLPEEGLKFMVYLQKENIIDESGMPKERFSAEFPKEGPSILRIQQVVRGDSAAYFCASSPRTTDMLGYTFGSGTRLTVV.

V usage is TRBV7-9 and J usage is TRBJ2-1; TRBD2 might be the D (5 bases). Per germline, CDR1 SEHNR and CDR2 FQNEAQ (reference sequence). CDR3 length: 12 amino acids. With 5 bases removed from V and 8 bases from J, the gap between germline ends came to 10 bases. The CDR3 DNA follows: TGTGCCAGCAGCCCCGGAGGCGATGAGCAGTTCTTC. Translated: CASSPGGDEQFF. Drawing the rest from reference TRBV7-9 and TRBJ2-1, the complete variable domain is DTGVSQNPRHKITKRGQNVTFRCDPISEHNRLYWYRQTLGQGPEFLTYFQNEAQLEKSRLLSDRFSAERPKGSFSTLEIQRTEQGDSAMYLCASSPGGDEQFFGPGTRLTVL.

The chain uses TRBV29-1 and TRBJ1-2, with 8 bases lining up with TRBD1. Trimming at V came to 6 bases and at J to 8 bases, leaving 14 bases not matched to a gene. The CDR3 runs 14 residues. CDR1 is SQVTM, CDR2 ANQGSEA, per germline. CDR3 DNA: TGCAGCGTCGACAGGGGAGGGCGGTTTGGGGGCTACACCTTC. It codes for CSVDRGGRFGGYTF.

The chain links TRBV19 to TRBJ2-7; perhaps TRBD1 as D (6 bases). V was shortened by 6 bases and J by 2 bases, with 14 bases between the two germline ends. CDR3 length equals 14 residues. Germline V gene lookup returns CDR1 LNHDA and CDR2 SQIVND (reference sequence). CDR3 DNA sequence: TGTGCCAGTAGGCTCACAGAGGGGGCCTACGAGCAGTACTTC. Amino acid sequence: CASRLTEGAYEQYF. The whole variable domain, filled in from reference TRBV19 and TRBJ2-7, reads DGGITQSPKYLFRKEGQNVTLSCEQNLNHDAMYWYRQDPGQGLRLIYYSQIVNDFQKGDIAEGYSVSREKKESFPLTVTSAQKNPTAFYLCASRLTEGAYEQYFGPGTRLTVT.

The V gene is TRBV10-2, the J gene TRBJ2-7; D is perhaps TRBD2 (6 bases). V lost 6 bases to trimming and J lost 7 bases, with 22 bases between them. The germline V gene has CDR1 WSHSY and CDR2 SAAADI. The CDR3 runs 15 residues. CDR3 region: CASRLTGTLKVEQYF. CDR3 DNA: TGCGCCAGCAGACTCACCGGGACTTTGAAAGTTGAGCAGTACTTC.

The J gene is TRBJ2-3, the V gene TRBV5-1, with 11 positions matching TRBD2. V trimming: 4 bases; J trimming: 2 bases; junction bases outside the gene matches: 6. CDR1 is SGHRS and CDR2 is YFSETQ in the germline V gene. The CDR3 runs to 16 residues. The CDR3 is CASSPPTSGVTDTQYF. In DNA, the CDR3 is TGCGCCAGCAGCCCGCCGACTAGCGGGGTCACAGATACGCAGTATTTT.

J is TRBJ1-1 and V is TRBV30; 8 positions agree with TRBD1. Germline loops: CDR1 GTSNPN, CDR2 SVGIG (reference sequence). Trimming took 2 bases from V and 1 from J; bases not matched to a gene: 3. There are 14 residues in the CDR3. The CDR3 is CAWSWDRSNTEAFF. The CDR3 DNA follows: TGTGCCTGGAGTTGGGACAGGTCGAACACTGAAGCTTTCTTT.

The chain links TRBV7-9 to TRBJ1-6; tentative D call: TRBD1 (6 bases). The V gene lost 1 base and the J gene lost 16 bases, with 14 bases spanning the gap. The CDR3 has 13 residues. Germline lookup yields CDR1 SEHNR and CDR2 FQNEAQ (reference sequence). The CDR3 DNA is TGTGCCAGCAGCTTAGGTAGAGGGGGAGAACTCCACTTT. As protein: CASSLGRGGELHF.

The chain uses TRBV18 and TRBJ2-3; D uncertain. Germline lookup yields CDR1 KGHSH and CDR2 LQKENI. Trimming pared 3 bases from V and 6 bases from J, leaving 16 bases between. There are 15 residues in the CDR3. The CDR3 nucleotides read TGTGCCAGCTCACCCTTGGGGATTGTAGGGGATACGCAGTATTTT. Its protein product is CASSPLGIVGDTQYF.

The V and J genes are TRBV28 and TRBJ1-5; D is unresolved. The V end lost 8 bases, the J end lost 4 bases, and 9 bases lay between the germline ends. The CDR3 has 12 residues. The germline gives CDR1 MDHEN, CDR2 SYDVKM. CDR3 DNA sequence: TGTGCCAGCGAGCCGGTGAATCAGCCCCAGCATTTT. The encoded protein is CASEPVNQPQHF. Complete variable domain (other parts from reference TRBV28 and TRBJ1-5): DVKVTQSSRYLVKRTGEKVFLECVQDMDHENMFWYRQDPGLGLRLIYFSYDVKMKEKGDIPEGYSVSREKKERFSLILESASTNQTSMYLCASEPVNQPQHFGDGTRLSIL.

The rearrangement joins TRBV30 to TRBJ1-2, with TRBD1 as a possible D gene (5 bases). V gave up 0 bases and J gave up 5 bases, with 22 bases separating them. CDR1 is GTSNPN, CDR2 SVGIG, per germline (reference sequence). The CDR3 spans 17 residues. The chain's CDR3 is CAWSVRTSVSVGYGYTF. CDR3 bases: TGTGCCTGGAGTGTTCGGACAAGCGTCTCCGTCGGGTATGGCTACACCTTC.

The chain uses TRBV18 and TRBJ2-1, with TRBD2 matching over 11 bases. CDR1 is KGHSH, CDR2 LQKENI, per germline. This CDR3 region has 16 residues. V shed 2 bases, J shed 8 bases, and the junction held 8 bases outside the gene matches. DNA of the CDR3: TGTGCCAGCTCACCAATAAACCCGACTAGCGGGGATGAGCAGTTCTTC. This translates into CASSPINPTSGDEQFF.

This clone is classed as large. The CDR3 loop is CASSKTPGQGSYGYTF. In DNA, the CDR3 is TGTGCCAGCAGTAAGACCCCGGGACAGGGTAGCTATGGCTACACCTTC. The chain employs TRBV7-9 and TRBJ1-2; 9 bases line up with TRBD1. The length of the CDR3 is 16 residues. Germline CDR1 reads SEHNR; CDR2 reads FQNEAQ (reference sequence). The V and J ends lost 6 bases and 4 bases, in that order; junction bases with no gene match: 12.

The chain combines TRBV7-2 with TRBJ2-3; 9 bases map to TRBD1. The CDR3 length is 15 residues. Trimming at V came to 5 bases and at J to 3 bases, leaving 6 bases not matched to a gene. Germline values: CDR1 SGHTA, CDR2 FQGNSA. The CDR3 protein is CASSNGTGRTDTQYF. Written as DNA, the CDR3 is TGTGCCAGCAGCAACGGGACAGGGCGGACAGATACGCAGTATTTT. Full variable domain (remainder filled in from reference TRBV7-2 and TRBJ2-3): GAGVSQSPSNKVTEKGKDVELRCDPISGHTALYWYRQSLGQGLEFLIYFQGNSAPDKSGLPSDRFSAERTGGSVSTLTIQRTQQEDSAVYLCASSNGTGRTDTQYFGPGTRLTVL.

This sequence joins TRBV4-3 and TRBJ1-4, with 7 bases fitting TRBD1. Germline CDR1 reads LGHNA; CDR2 reads YSLEER. There are 15 residues in the CDR3. The ends lost 1 base at V and 7 bases at J; junction bases unmatched: 6. The CDR3 loop reads CASSQGDRDSEKLFF. CDR3 nucleotides: TGCGCCAGCAGCCAAGGGGACAGAGACAGTGAAAAACTGTTTTTT.

V gene TRBV29-1 combines with J gene TRBJ2-7; D unclear. The V end was cut by 4 bases, the J end by 4 bases, with 11 bases between. Per germline, CDR1 SQVTM and CDR2 ANQGSEA. The CDR3 sequence is 12 residues long. The CDR3 coding sequence is TGCAGCGTTGTCGCAGCGCGATACGAGCAGTACTTC. This gives the protein CSVVAARYEQYF.

The chain carries TRBV27 and TRBJ2-2, with TRBD1 identical over 7 bases. Germline V CDR1 and CDR2: MNHEY, SMNVEV (reference sequence). Trimming took 6 bases from V and 5 from J; bases not matched to a gene: 9. There are 15 residues in the CDR3. The CDR3 loop reads CASRLRQGPTGELFF. CDR3 nucleotides: TGTGCCAGCAGGCTTCGACAGGGCCCTACCGGGGAGCTGTTTTTT.

This clone was counted once. The chain recombines TRBV5-1 with TRBJ2-2, with a tentative D call TRBD2 (5 bases). V was clipped by 6 bases and J by 6 bases, with 15 bases between them. The germline V gene encodes CDR1 SGHRS and CDR2 YFSETQ. The CDR3 length is 14 residues. The CDR3 sequence: CASTEAVVAGELFF. DNA of the CDR3: TGCGCCAGCACCGAAGCGGTGGTAGCCGGGGAGCTGTTTTTT.

The chain uses TRBV2 and TRBJ2-7; D tentatively reads TRBD1 or TRBD2 (5 bases each). Trimming took off 1 base at V and 7 bases at J, with 8 bases between the two ends. CDR1 and CDR2 from the germline V gene are SNHLY and FYNNEI. The CDR3 is 12 residues long. The DNA for the CDR3 is TGTGCCAGCAGTGAAGGTTGGGGGGAGCAGTACTTC. Encoded protein: CASSEGWGEQYF.